This passage covers 20 T cell receptor beta chains from one sample sequenced in a study of T cells after yellow fever vaccination. TCRdb processed the 5' RACE reads anew with MiXCR; each CDR3 protein has one entry. The sample holds tens of thousands of distinct CDR3 sequences, around 6.9% seen once. The sample was CD8+ T cells sorted from PBMCs, taken around 5 days after the first yellow fever vaccination. These receptor sequences come from a man aged 18 to 30 who received the YFV17D yellow fever vaccine.

In its sample, this clonotype was seen many times. The CDR3 nucleotides are TGTGCCAGCAGACGGACAGGGGGTCTTTACGAGCAGTACTTC. Translating it yields CASRRTGGLYEQYF. The rearrangement uses TRBV2 and TRBJ2-7, with 10 bases matching TRBD1. The CDR3 is made up of 14 amino acids. Trimming removed 6 bases from V and 4 bases from J; junction bases left unmatched: 6. Per the germline V gene, CDR1 is SNHLY and CDR2 is FYNNEI.

A few counts support this clonotype. The chain recombines TRBV11-2 with TRBJ1-1; D perhaps matches TRBD1 (6 bases). Germline CDR1 reads SGHAT; CDR2 reads FQNNGV. CDR3 length equals 14 residues. V was clipped by 7 bases and J by 5 bases, with 17 bases between them. The CDR3 coding sequence is TGTGCCAGCACCCAAGGCGGGGGGGCGACTGAAGCTTTCTTT. It is translated as CASTQGGGATEAFF.

This clonotype was detected only a few times. CDR3 protein: CASGLGHEQYF. The CDR3 bases are TGTGCCAGTGGTCTGGGACACGAGCAGTACTTC. The chain carries TRBV5-4 and TRBJ2-7; the D gene could be TRBD1 or TRBD2 (5 bases each). The germline CDR1 and CDR2 sequences are SGHNT and YYREEE (reference sequence). The CDR3 runs 11 residues. V lost 8 bases, J lost 5 bases, and 11 bases lay in between.

The chain has TRBV10-3 and TRBJ2-2; possible D gene TRBD1, 6 bases. Trimming shortened V by 0 bases and J by 5 bases, and 16 bases separated the two germline ends. The CDR3 consists of 17 residues. From germline, CDR1 is ENHRY and CDR2 SYGVKD. CDR3 sequence: CAISESIGGQKTGELFF. The CDR3, as DNA: TGTGCCATCAGTGAGTCGATTGGAGGACAGAAAACCGGGGAGCTGTTTTTT.

The rearrangement uses TRBV6-4 and TRBJ2-1, with 7 nucleotides matching TRBD1. The germline CDR1 and CDR2 sequences are MRHNA and SNTAGT. V was clipped by 0 bases and J by 8 bases; unmatched bases: 4. This CDR3 spans 14 amino acids. CDR3 in DNA: TGTGCCAGCAGTGACTCTAAGGGGGCCGATGAGCAGTTCTTC. As protein: CASSDSKGADEQFF.

The chain recombines TRBV4-1 with TRBJ1-2, with D maybe TRBD1 (6 bases). V gave up 4 bases and J gave up 0 bases, with 15 bases separating them. The CDR3 has 16 residues. Germline V gene sequence: CDR1 MGHRA, CDR2 YSYEKL. CDR3 sequence: CASSPQEDSSNYGYTF. The CDR3 DNA follows: TGCGCCAGCAGCCCCCAGGAGGACAGCTCTAACTATGGCTACACCTTC.

The CDR3 sequence: CASSILGLAGADNEQFF. In DNA, the CDR3 is TGTGCCAGCAGCATACTCGGACTAGCGGGGGCCGACAATGAGCAGTTCTTC. The rearrangement joins TRBV6-5 to TRBJ2-1, with 13 bases aligning to TRBD2. Looked up from germline, CDR1 is MNHEY and CDR2 is SVGAGI. This CDR3 spans 17 amino acids. V was pared by 6 bases and J by 5 bases, with 10 bases of the junction left unmatched.

This clonotype occurred a few times. The V gene is TRBV7-3, the J gene TRBJ1-2; D not certain. This CDR3 spans 13 amino acids. V was shortened by 2 bases and J by 7 bases, with 11 bases between the two germline ends. Looked up from germline, CDR1 is SGHTA and CDR2 is FQGTGA. CDR3 in DNA: TGTGCCAGCAGCTTATACGGAGATGGTGGCTACACCTTC. Protein sequence: CASSLYGDGGYTF. The complete variable domain, with remaining parts taken from reference TRBV7-3 and TRBJ1-2, reads GAGVSQTPSNKVTEKGKYVELRCDPISGHTALYWYRQSLGQGPEFLIYFQGTGAADDSGLPNDRFFAVRPEGSVSTLKIQRTERGDSAVYLCASSLYGDGGYTFGSGTRLTVV.

This rearrangement joins TRBV5-7 to TRBJ1-1, with a tentative D call TRBD1 (5 bases). TRBV5-7 is placed among ORFs of uncertain function. The V and J ends lost 0 bases and 5 bases respectively, with 11 bases between them. This CDR3 spans 14 amino acids. Written as DNA, the CDR3 is TGTGCCAGCAGCTTGGGCGGGGGGGGGACTGAAGCTTTCTTT. Its protein product is CASSLGGGGTEAFF.

Ten or more counts support this clonotype. This chain uses TRBV6-2 or TRBV6-3 with TRBJ1-2; D unclear. The V end lost 4 bases, the J end lost 3 bases, and 18 bases lay between the germline ends. Germline loops: CDR1 MNHEY, CDR2 SVGEGT. This CDR3 spans 16 amino acids. CDR3 residues: CASSLLPMRGDYGYTF. The DNA of the CDR3 is TGTGCCAGCAGTTTGCTCCCCATGCGCGGGGACTATGGCTACACCTTC.

V usage is TRBV3-1 and J usage is TRBJ2-1; D is unresolved. Trimming removed 4 bases at V and 0 bases at J, with 10 bases between. CDR1 and CDR2 from the germline V gene are LGHDT and YNNKEL (reference sequence). The CDR3 has 15 residues. CDR3 region: CASSLQQSSYNEQFF. The DNA of the CDR3 is TGTGCCAGCAGCCTACAACAGAGCTCCTACAATGAGCAGTTCTTC.

The table lists this clonotype with many counts. This chain joins TRBV4-1 and TRBJ2-7, with no clear D. Germline V CDR1 and CDR2: MGHRA, YSYEKL. The V end lost 1 base, the J end lost 6 bases, and 10 bases lay between the germline ends. This CDR3 is built from 13 residues. In nucleotides, the CDR3 is TGCGCCAGCAGCCAAGTTATACATGGCGAGCAGTACGTC. It yields the protein CASSQVIHGEQYV.

There are a few counts of this clonotype. CDR3: CASSPGTDLSGANVLTF. The DNA for the CDR3 is TGTGCCAGCAGCCCCGGGACAGACCTTTCTGGGGCCAACGTCCTGACTTTC. The chain has TRBV6-2 or TRBV6-3 and TRBJ2-6, with 7 positions matching TRBD1. Per germline, CDR1 MNHEY and CDR2 SVGEGT. With 6 bases clipped from V and 1 base from J, the junction kept 9 bases outside the gene matches. The CDR3 runs 17 residues.

The CDR3 DNA follows: TGCGCCAGCAGCTTTGACGGCTACGAGCAGTACGTC. Translating it yields CASSFDGYEQYV. The rearrangement uses TRBV5-1 and TRBJ2-7, with no clear D. The CDR3 is made up of 12 amino acids. Looked up from germline, CDR1 is SGHRS and CDR2 is YFSETQ. The germline V and J ends were trimmed by 2 bases and 3 bases, with 6 bases remaining between them.

V gene TRBV29-1 combines with J gene TRBJ2-3; no clear D gene. CDR3 length: 10 residues. In germline, CDR1 is SQVTM, CDR2 ANQGSEA. Trimming stripped 4 bases from V and 5 bases from J, with 4 bases between. The CDR3: CSVVVDTQYF. The CDR3 region has the DNA TGCAGCGTTGTCGTAGATACGCAGTATTTT.

The rearrangement links TRBV4-3 to TRBJ1-6, with TRBD1 as a possible D gene (6 bases). Germline assignment: CDR1 LGHNA and CDR2 YSLEER. V shed 0 bases and J shed 7 bases, with 10 bases lying between them. The CDR3 is 15 amino acids. The CDR3 loop is CASSQDSRGNSPLHF. As DNA, the CDR3 is TGCGCCAGCAGCCAAGACTCCAGGGGCAATTCACCCCTCCACTTT.

A remark on this clonotype: At one boundary the junction diverges from the germline segment, which might be a read error. The chain joins TRBV7-9 to TRBJ2-1; D possibly matches TRBD1 or TRBD2 (5 bases each). Germline assignment: CDR1 SEHNR and CDR2 FQNEAQ (reference sequence). The length of the CDR3 is 14 residues. The CDR3 coding sequence is TGTGCCAGCAGCGAGACCGGGACGAACAATGTGCAGTTCTTC. Translated, it gives CASSETGTNNVQFF.

This clonotype was found many times. CDR3 DNA: TGTGCCAGCAGTACGGGCAGGGAGCACACTGAAGCTTTCTTT. It codes for CASSTGREHTEAFF. The chain uses TRBV6-2 or TRBV6-3 and TRBJ1-1; D perhaps matches TRBD1 (5 bases). V was shortened by 5 bases and J by 3 bases, with 13 bases between the two germline ends. The CDR3 runs 14 residues. CDR1 MNHEY and CDR2 SVGEGT come from the germline V gene.

This clonotype has more than one count but fewer than ten. The gene calls are TRBV27 and TRBJ2-7, with 7 nucleotides matching TRBD1. Germline V gene data show CDR1 as MNHEY and CDR2 as SMNVEV (reference sequence). This CDR3 is 16 amino acids long. The ends lost 5 bases at V and 5 bases at J; junction bases unmatched: 15. DNA for the CDR3: TGTGCCAGCAGTCTACAGGGGACACACATTGCGCACGAGCAGTACTTC. Its translation is CASSLQGTHIAHEQYF.

This chain connects TRBV7-9 to TRBJ2-5; D remains ambiguous. The CDR3 runs 15 residues. Trimming stripped 3 bases from V and 4 bases from J, with 15 bases between. Per the germline V gene, CDR1 is SEHNR and CDR2 is FQNEAQ (reference sequence). The CDR3 DNA reads as TGTGCCAGCAGCTTTCTCTCGTTGGCCTCAGAGACCCAGTACTTC. Translating gives CASSFLSLASETQYF.